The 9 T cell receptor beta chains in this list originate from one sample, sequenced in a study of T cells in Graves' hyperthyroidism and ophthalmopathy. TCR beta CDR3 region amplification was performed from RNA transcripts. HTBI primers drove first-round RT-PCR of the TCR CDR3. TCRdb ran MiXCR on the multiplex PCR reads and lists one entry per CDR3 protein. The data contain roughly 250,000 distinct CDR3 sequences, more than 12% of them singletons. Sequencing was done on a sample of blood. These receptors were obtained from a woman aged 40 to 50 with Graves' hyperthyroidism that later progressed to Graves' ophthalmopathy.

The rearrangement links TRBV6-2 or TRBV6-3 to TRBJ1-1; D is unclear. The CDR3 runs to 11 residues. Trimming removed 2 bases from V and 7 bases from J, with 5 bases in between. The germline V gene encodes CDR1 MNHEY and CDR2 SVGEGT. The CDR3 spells CASSYPSEAFF. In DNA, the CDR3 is TGTGCCAGCAGTTACCCCAGTGAAGCTTTCTTT.

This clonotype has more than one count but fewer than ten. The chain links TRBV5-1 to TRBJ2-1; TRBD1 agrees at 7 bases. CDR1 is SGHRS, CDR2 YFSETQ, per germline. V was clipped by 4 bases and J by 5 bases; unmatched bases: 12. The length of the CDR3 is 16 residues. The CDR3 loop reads CASSLRQGIDNNEQFF. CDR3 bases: TGCGCCAGCAGCCTTCGACAGGGCATTGATAACAATGAGCAGTTCTTC.

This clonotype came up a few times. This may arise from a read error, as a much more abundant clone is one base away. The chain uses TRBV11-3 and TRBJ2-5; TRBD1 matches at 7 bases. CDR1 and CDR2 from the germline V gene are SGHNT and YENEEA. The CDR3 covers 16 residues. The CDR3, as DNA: TGTGTCAGCAGCCCCGGGGACAGAGGTTTAAGGGAGACCCAGTACTTC. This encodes CVSSPGDRGLRETQYF.

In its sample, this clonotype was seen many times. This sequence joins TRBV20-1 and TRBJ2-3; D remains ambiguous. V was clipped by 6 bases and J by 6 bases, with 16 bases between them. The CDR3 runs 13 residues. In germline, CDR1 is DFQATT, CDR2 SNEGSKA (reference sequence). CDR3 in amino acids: CSARRMSSDTQYF. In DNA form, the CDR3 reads TGCAGTGCCCGCCGGATGAGTTCTGATACGCAGTATTTT.

The CDR3: CASSYLGQTDEQFF. DNA for the CDR3: TGTGCCAGCAGTTACCTGGGACAGACCGATGAGCAGTTCTTC. The chain has TRBV6-6 and TRBJ2-1, with TRBD1 matching over 7 bases. Germline assignment: CDR1 MNHNY and CDR2 SVGAGI (reference sequence). CDR3 length: 14 amino acids. The V segment lost 2 bases and the J segment 8 bases; nucleotides outside the gene matches: 6.

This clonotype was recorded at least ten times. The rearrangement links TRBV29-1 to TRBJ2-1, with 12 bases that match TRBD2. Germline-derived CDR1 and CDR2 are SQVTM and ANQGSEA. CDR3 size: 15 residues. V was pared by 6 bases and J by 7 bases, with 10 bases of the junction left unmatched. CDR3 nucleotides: TGCAGCGTGGAAAGACTAGCGGGAGTAGGGAATGAGCAGTTCTTC. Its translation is CSVERLAGVGNEQFF.

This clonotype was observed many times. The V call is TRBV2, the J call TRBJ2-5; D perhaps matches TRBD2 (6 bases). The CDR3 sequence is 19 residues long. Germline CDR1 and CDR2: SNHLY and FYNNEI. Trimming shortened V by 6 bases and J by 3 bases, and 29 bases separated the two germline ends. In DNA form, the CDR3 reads TGTGCCAGCAGCCAACATCCGGGACTTGCGACCCGAAAAAAAGAGACCCAGTACTTC. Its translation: CASSQHPGLATRKKETQYF.

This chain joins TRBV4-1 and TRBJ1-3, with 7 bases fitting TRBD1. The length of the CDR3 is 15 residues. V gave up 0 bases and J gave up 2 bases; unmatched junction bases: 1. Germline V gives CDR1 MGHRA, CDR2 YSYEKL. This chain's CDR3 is CASSQDRGTGNTIYF. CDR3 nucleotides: TGCGCCAGCAGCCAAGACAGGGGGACTGGAAACACCATATATTTT.

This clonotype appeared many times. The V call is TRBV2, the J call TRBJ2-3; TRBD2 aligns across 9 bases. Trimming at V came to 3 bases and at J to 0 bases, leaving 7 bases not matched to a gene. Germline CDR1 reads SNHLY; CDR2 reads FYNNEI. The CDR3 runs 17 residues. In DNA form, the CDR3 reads TGTGCCAGCAGTGATTTCCGTCTAGCGGGAAGCACAGATACGCAGTATTTT. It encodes CASSDFRLAGSTDTQYF.